These 31 T cell receptor beta chains originate from one sample sequenced in a study of T cells in Graves' hyperthyroidism and ophthalmopathy. The investigators amplified TCR beta CDR3 regions from RNA transcripts. The study used the HTBI primer set for a first-round RT-PCR of the TCR CDR3. TCRdb passed the multiplex PCR reads through MiXCR, listing each CDR3 protein once. The sample lists hundreds of thousands of distinct CDR3 sequences; approximately 36% were seen once. The sequencing sample was made of blood. The receptors derive from a woman between 40 and 50 years old with Graves' hyperthyroidism.

This chain connects TRBV12-3 or TRBV12-4 to TRBJ2-2; no firm D call. Trimming took 7 bases from V and 6 from J, leaving 18 bases between them. The CDR3 sequence is 15 residues long. CDR3 bases: TGTGCCAGCACCCCCTCGGCGAGAGAGTCCGGGGAGCTGTTTTTT. Translated: CASTPSARESGELFF.

This clonotype came up many times. The chain combines TRBV4-1 with TRBJ2-7; TRBD1 agrees at 10 bases. The germline gives CDR1 MGHRA, CDR2 YSYEKL. Trimming cost V 4 bases and J 3 bases; bases outside gene matches: 3. This CDR3 contains 14 residues. As DNA, the CDR3 is TGCGCCAGCAGCCGGGACAGGGGAGTCTACGAGCAGTACTTC. This gives the protein CASSRDRGVYEQYF.

The sample holds one count of this clonotype. V gene TRBV20-1 combines with J gene TRBJ2-7; 9 positions match TRBD2. The V and J ends lost 2 bases and 7 bases, in that order; junction bases with no gene match: 9. Germline V CDR1 and CDR2: DFQATT, SNEGSKA (reference sequence). The CDR3 spans 14 residues. CDR3 coding DNA: TGCAGTGCTAGACTAGCGGGGACCTACAATGAGCAGTACTTC. The encoded protein is CSARLAGTYNEQYF.

The V call is TRBV29-1, the J call TRBJ2-1; 7 bases are a match to TRBD1. This CDR3 contains 15 residues. Germline loops: CDR1 SQVTM, CDR2 ANQGSEA. The CDR3 region is CSAENSGQPYNEQFF. Here the CDR3 DNA reads TGCAGTGCTGAAAACTCGGGACAGCCTTACAATGAGCAGTTCTTC.

The V call is TRBV7-9, the J call TRBJ1-2; D is unresolved. Trimming cost V 1 base and J 1 base, with 7 bases left between them. This CDR3 has 14 residues. Germline V gives CDR1 SEHNR, CDR2 FQNEAQ (reference sequence). CDR3 amino acids: CASSLGSNNYGYTF. As DNA, the CDR3 is TGTGCCAGCAGCTTAGGGTCTAATAACTATGGCTACACCTTC.

V usage is TRBV6-5 and J usage is TRBJ1-1; TRBD1 might be the D (6 bases). V was cut by 4 bases and J by 10 bases, with 16 bases left in between. CDR3 length: 13 residues. Germline loops: CDR1 MNHEY, CDR2 SVGAGI. CDR3 sequence: CASSSPQGSTAFF. The CDR3 DNA sequence: TGTGCCAGCAGTTCCCCCCAGGGGTCTACAGCTTTCTTT.

In the case of this clonotype: This may stem from a read error, because a much larger clone lies one nucleotide away. The chain employs TRBV6-4 and TRBJ1-5; the D gene is possibly TRBD1 (5 bases). The germline V gene encodes CDR1 MRHNA and CDR2 SNTAGT. The CDR3 extends over 14 amino acids. Trimming took off 8 bases at V and 2 bases at J, with 13 bases between the two ends. Written as DNA, the CDR3 is TGTGCCAGCCCGGGGCGGACGGGCAATCAGCCCCAGCATTTT. This encodes CASPGRTGNQPQHF.

Turning to this clonotype: A much bigger clone sits one base away, suggesting this may be a read error. No conserved phenylalanine or tryptophan ends this CDR3, so it is likely a read error. The rearrangement links TRBV12-3 or TRBV12-4 to TRBJ1-5; 8 bases are shared with TRBD1. This CDR3 has 13 residues. J was trimmed by 9 bases and V by 4 bases; bases with no gene match: 5. The DNA for the CDR3 is TGTGCCAGCAGTTCTGACAGGGGCATGCCCCAGCATGTT. Residues: CASSSDRGMPQHV.

This sequence joins TRBV20-1 and TRBJ2-5, with D uncertain. The CDR3 extends over 12 amino acids. Deletions cut 3 bases from V and 2 bases from J, with 7 bases between. Germline CDR1 reads DFQATT; CDR2 reads SNEGSKA (reference sequence). CDR3 DNA: TGCAGTGCTAGTGACTTTCAAGAGACCCAGTACTTC. Translation: CSASDFQETQYF.

This clonotype was observed at least ten times. The rearrangement joins TRBV9 to TRBJ2-5; TRBD2 might be the D (5 bases). V was cut by 0 bases and J by 9 bases, with 9 bases left in between. The CDR3 contains 12 residues. The V gene's germline CDR1 is SGDLS and CDR2 YYNGEE. The CDR3 DNA is TGTGCCAGCAGCGTAGGGACCGGGGCCCAGTACTTC. Amino acids: CASSVGTGAQYF.

This clonotype was observed a handful of times. The chain carries TRBV6-5 and TRBJ2-7; D is perhaps TRBD2 (5 bases). The germline CDR1 and CDR2 sequences are MNHEY and SVGAGI. The V end lost 0 bases, the J end lost 2 bases, and 11 bases lay between the germline ends. The CDR3 has 15 amino acids. CDR3 DNA: TGTGCCAGCAGTTACTCGATCGGGGAAACCTACGAGCAGTACTTC. Amino acid sequence: CASSYSIGETYEQYF.

The rearrangement uses TRBV28 and TRBJ1-2, with TRBD1 matching 9 bases. CDR1 is MDHEN and CDR2 is SYDVKM in the germline V gene. The V segment lost 5 bases and the J segment 7 bases; nucleotides outside the gene matches: 8. CDR3 size: 14 residues. The CDR3 nucleotides read TGTGCCAGCAGTGCCCCGGGACAGGGCCTTGGCTACACCTTC. Its protein is CASSAPGQGLGYTF.

This clonotype has more than one count but fewer than ten. The chain couples TRBV19 to TRBJ1-1, with TRBD1 identical over 9 bases. V lost 5 bases, J lost 11 bases, and 6 bases stayed unmatched. CDR3 size: 12 residues. Per germline, CDR1 LNHDA and CDR2 SQIVND (reference sequence). The CDR3 DNA reads TGTGCCAGTAGTGTACAGGGGGCGAATGCTTTCTTT. It codes for CASSVQGANAFF. Looking up the rest from reference TRBV19 and TRBJ1-1 gives the full variable domain: DGGITQSPKYLFRKEGQNVTLSCEQNLNHDAMYWYRQDPGQGLRLIYYSQIVNDFQKGDIAEGYSVSREKKESFPLTVTSAQKNPTAFYLCASSVQGANAFFGQGTRLTVV.

The sample holds a few counts of this clonotype. A much larger clonotype is one base distant, so this may be a read error. This chain connects TRBV20-1 to TRBJ1-2; D is uncertain. Trimming stripped 3 bases from V and 3 bases from J, with 5 bases between. The CDR3 has 11 residues. Per the germline V gene, CDR1 is DFQATT and CDR2 is SNEGSKA (reference sequence). The CDR3 DNA is TGCAGTGCTAGCGGGGACTATGGCTACACCTTC. This gives the protein CSASGDYGYTF.

V usage is TRBV9 and J usage is TRBJ1-1, with a tentative D call TRBD1 (6 bases). Germline V lookup: CDR1 SGDLS, CDR2 YYNGEE. This CDR3 spans 16 amino acids. V lost 4 bases to trimming and J lost 4 bases, with 20 bases between them. The CDR3 region has the DNA TGTGCCAGCAGCCAAGGGGGGGGTCCTGGGGGCACTGAAGCTTTCTTT. Its protein is CASSQGGGPGGTEAFF. The full variable domain, with the rest looked up from reference TRBV9 and TRBJ1-1, is DSGVTQTPKHLITATGQRVTLRCSPRSGDLSVYWYQQSLDQGLQFLIQYYNGEERAKGNILERFSAQQFPDLHSELNLSSLELGDSALYFCASSQGGGPGGTEAFFGQGTRLTVV.

The rearrangement joins TRBV11-2 to TRBJ2-5; TRBD1 matches 10 bases. The trim removed 6 bases at V and 5 bases at J, leaving 9 bases unmatched. The CDR3 totals 15 residues. Germline CDR1 and CDR2: SGHAT and FQNNGV. The CDR3 sequence: CASSFLTGGAETQYF. The CDR3 coding sequence is TGTGCCAGCAGTTTTTTGACAGGGGGCGCGGAGACCCAGTACTTC.

This clonotype was seen repeatedly, ten times or more. The chain joins TRBV12-3 or TRBV12-4 to TRBJ2-7; D is ambiguous. Trimming shortened V by 7 bases and J by 2 bases, and 9 bases separated the two germline ends. This CDR3 is built from 12 residues. DNA of the CDR3: TGTGCCAGCAACAACAGCCCCTACGAGCAGTACTTC. It yields the protein CASNNSPYEQYF.

This clonotype was counted only a few times. The rearrangement joins TRBV25-1 to TRBJ1-2, with D unclear. V was shortened by 5 bases and J by 4 bases, with 14 bases between the two germline ends. In germline, CDR1 is MGHDK, CDR2 SYGVNS. The CDR3 consists of 14 residues. This chain's CDR3 is CASSYSTGSYGYTF. The CDR3 DNA follows: TGTGCCAGCAGTTACTCAACGGGGTCCTATGGCTACACCTTC.

The gene calls are TRBV7-9 and TRBJ2-2; 9 nucleotides agree with TRBD2. The CDR3 consists of 14 residues. V shed 8 bases and J 5 bases; nucleotides not matched to a gene: 6. CDR1 and CDR2 (germline): SEHNR, FQNEAQ (reference sequence). This CDR3 is CASLSGSLTGELFF. The CDR3 DNA reads as TGTGCCAGCCTTAGCGGGAGCCTGACCGGGGAGCTGTTTTTT.

The rearrangement links TRBV28 to TRBJ2-7; D might be TRBD2 (6 bases). The CDR3 spans 14 residues. Germline CDR1 and CDR2: MDHEN and SYDVKM. V lost 8 bases to trimming and J lost 4 bases, with 18 bases between them. The CDR3 DNA reads TGTGCCAGCTCACCTTCAGCGGGTCCTTACGAGCAGTACTTC. Its protein product is CASSPSAGPYEQYF.

The genes are TRBV12-3 or TRBV12-4 and TRBJ1-6; TRBD1 aligns across 10 bases. This CDR3 region has 18 residues. The CDR3 region has the DNA TGTGCTAGTGGTTTGGGCCCCGGGACAGGGGCCCTGAATTCACCCCTCCACTTT. Protein sequence: CASGLGPGTGALNSPLHF.

With regard to this clonotype: A much larger clone lies a single base off, so this may be a read error. The chain carries TRBV12-3 or TRBV12-4 and TRBJ1-1; D is uncertain. The CDR3 covers 13 residues. The CDR3 DNA is TGTGCCAGCATGACCACGGAGTCTGGAGGAGCTGTCTTT. It is translated as CASMTTESGGAVF.

This clonotype has only a few counts. The chain uses TRBV7-3 and TRBJ1-5, with 8 bases lining up with TRBD1. The CDR3 sequence is 15 residues long. V was clipped by 5 bases and J by 7 bases; unmatched bases: 10. Germline V CDR1 and CDR2: SGHTA, FQGTGA. The CDR3 DNA sequence: TGTGCCAGCAGCCCGGGACAGGCGGTACGGCAGCCCCAGCATTTT. Protein product: CASSPGQAVRQPQHF.

With regard to this clonotype: A much larger clone lies one base from this, so it may be a read error. This chain joins TRBV7-9 and TRBJ1-3; TRBD1 might be the D (5 bases). The ends were cut back, 5 bases at V and 2 bases at J, with 13 bases in the middle. This CDR3 comprises 15 residues. The germline V gene has CDR1 SEHNR and CDR2 FQNEAQ (reference sequence). The CDR3 bases are TGTGCCAGCAGCCTTAAGGGGAAAACTGGAAACACCATATATTTT. This gives the protein CASSLKGKTGNTIYF.

The sample holds many counts of this clonotype. The chain is built from TRBV9 and TRBJ1-1; D unclear. CDR1 is SGDLS and CDR2 is YYNGEE in the germline V gene. The CDR3 runs to 13 residues. The V gene lost 0 bases and the J gene lost 3 bases, with 6 bases spanning the gap. The CDR3 DNA follows: TGTGCCAGCAGCGTAGAGATAGACACTGAAGCTTTCTTT. It yields the protein CASSVEIDTEAFF.

With respect to this clonotype: Germline and junction disagree at one end, which may indicate a read error. The rearrangement links TRBV11-2 to TRBJ1-4; D not resolved. The germline V gene encodes CDR1 SGHAT and CDR2 FQNNGV. The CDR3 has 14 amino acids. CDR3: CASSPRQPNGKLFF. In DNA, the CDR3 is TGTGCCAGCAGCCCTCGACAACCGAATGGAAAACTGTTTTTT. Looking up the rest from reference TRBV11-2 and TRBJ1-4 gives the full variable domain: EAGVAQSPRYKIIEKRQSVAFWCNPISGHATLYWYQQILGQGPKLLIQFQNNGVVDDSQLPKDRFSAERLKGVDSTLKIQPAKLEDSAVYLCASSPRQPNGKLFFGSGTQLSVL.

The V call is TRBV6-5, the J call TRBJ1-5, with a weak D call TRBD1 (5 bases). CDR1 and CDR2 from the germline V gene are MNHEY and SVGAGI. The CDR3 length is 16 residues. Trimming took 5 bases from V and 2 from J, leaving 16 bases between them. DNA for the CDR3: TGTGCCAGCAGTACCCTCCGAAGGGGCGGCAATCAGCCCCAGCATTTT. Residues: CASSTLRRGGNQPQHF.

This clonotype showed up just a few times. The chain uses TRBV13 and TRBJ1-4; the D is unclear. This CDR3 has 14 amino acids. In germline, CDR1 is PRHDT, CDR2 FYEKMQ (reference sequence). Between the trimmed V and J ends, which lost 5 bases and 0 bases, there was a span of 7 bases. Here the CDR3 reads CASSTGATNEKLFF. The CDR3 nucleotides read TGTGCCAGCAGCACCGGGGCAACTAATGAAAAACTGTTTTTT. Drawing the rest from reference TRBV13 and TRBJ1-4, the complete variable domain is AAGVIQSPRHLIKEKRETATLKCYPIPRHDTVYWYQQGPGQDPQFLISFYEKMQSDKGSIPDRFSAQQFSDYHSELNMSSLELGDSALYFCASSTGATNEKLFFGSGTQLSVL.

Note on this clonotype: One end of the junction does not line up with germline, which may come from a read error. The chain carries TRBV4-1 and TRBJ2-7, with TRBD2 matching over 9 bases. The CDR3 contains 14 residues. Per the germline V gene, CDR1 is MGHRA and CDR2 is YSYEKL. CDR3: CASSSGRHSYGQYF. The DNA of the CDR3 is TGCGCCAGCAGCAGCGGGAGGCACTCCTACGGGCAGTACTTC.

This chain connects TRBV20-1 to TRBJ2-7, with D perhaps matching TRBD1 or TRBD2 (5 bases each). Germline V gene lookup returns CDR1 DFQATT and CDR2 SNEGSKA (reference sequence). This CDR3 contains 15 residues. V dropped 3 bases and J dropped 5 bases, with 20 bases sitting between them. The CDR3 sequence is CSASPSLGRDHEQYF. DNA for the CDR3: TGCAGTGCTAGCCCGAGTCTGGGCAGGGACCACGAGCAGTACTTC.

The genes are TRBV10-1 and TRBJ2-6, with 8 bases that match TRBD1. This CDR3 region has 16 residues. Trimming cost V 8 bases and J 2 bases; bases outside gene matches: 8. Germline assignment: CDR1 WNHNN and CDR2 SYGVQD (reference sequence). CDR3 nucleotides: TGCGCCAGCGGGGAAGGACAGGGCCCTGGGGCCAACGTCCTGACTTTC. Translation: CASGEGQGPGANVLTF.